This is a list of T cell receptor beta chains from one sample in a study of blood T cell repertoires in COVID-19. Method: immunoSEQ multiplex PCR; TCRdb's copy keeps in-frame clones and lacks some. Of some 130,000 clones listed, approximately 83% are singletons. Sequences were obtained from peripheral blood. Every receptor here comes from a man aged 40-49 years with active or convalescent COVID-19. CDR3s leave out the opening cysteine and the closing phenylalanine or tryptophan. The order of the fields is V gene, J gene, clone size, CDR3 protein. Size values are once, few and many counts, or a class for expanded clones, and some rows have none.

>TRBV2|TRBJ1-5|NA
ASSEEESLQPQH
>TRBV6-5|TRBJ2-3|NA
ASRNPGSSTDTQY
>TRBV3-1/TRBV3-2|TRBJ1-2|few
ASSARREGQLYYGYT
>TRBV7-3|TRBJ2-3|NA
ASSLGRTDTQY
>TRBV7-9|TRBJ1-2|NA
ASSLLDRGNGYT
>TRBV6-5|TRBJ2-2|NA
ASNTGTGGTGELF
>TRBV27|TRBJ1-6|NA
ASSGDRDSPLH
>TRBV5-6|TRBJ2-2|NA
ASSLGSVHTGELF
>TRBV20-1|TRBJ2-5|NA
SASPVQETQY
>TRBV3-1/TRBV3-2|TRBJ1-2|NA
ASSVSGGGAGGYT
>TRBV5-1|TRBJ2-7|NA
ASSLPALTSGRAYEQY
>TRBV30|TRBJ2-7|NA
AWSYRGYEQY
>TRBV19|TRBJ1-3|once
ASSAMEGNTIY
>TRBV19|TRBJ1-5|once
ASRPVGQSNQPQH
>TRBV9|TRBJ1-2|NA
ASSVAQGSDYGYT
>TRBV4-1|TRBJ1-1|many
ASSLEQNTEAF
>TRBV10-1|TRBJ1-6|few
ASRTSTGHSPLH
>TRBV18|TRBJ1-5|NA
ASSQNPSSGVGNQPQH
>TRBV7-8|TRBJ1-6|NA
ASSLFDSLTAPLH
>TRBV29-1|TRBJ1-3|NA
SGNRGGGNTIY
>TRBV29-1|TRBJ1-4|NA
SAAGLTNEKLF
>TRBV5-1|TRBJ2-2|NA
ASSWGPDTGELF
>TRBV4-1|TRBJ2-5|NA
ASSQGVKPGDQETQY
>TRBV5-1|TRBJ2-3|NA
ASRETGTTDTQY
>TRBV5-6|TRBJ2-5|NA
ASSLRTGGQETQY
>TRBV27|TRBJ2-3|NA
ASSFGGVQH
>TRBV6-1|TRBJ2-1|NA
ASSLVAGGYNEQF
>TRBV11-2|TRBJ1-2|once
ASSLAQNYGYT
>TRBV19|TRBJ2-2|few
ASSLGQGTGELF
>TRBV9|TRBJ1-4|NA
ASSVGATNEKLF
>TRBV7-3|TRBJ1-2|NA
ASSLGTSSSYT
>TRBV25-1|TRBJ1-3|NA
ASSESGQGRRNTIY
>TRBV19|TRBJ1-1|NA
ASGPGGNTEAF
>TRBV24-1|TRBJ2-5|NA
ATSDPAGRTQY
>TRBV25-1|TRBJ2-7|few
ASSTPPQYEQY
>TRBV7-2|TRBJ1-2|once
ASSQAGTNYGYT
>TRBV5-4|TRBJ2-5|NA
ASSLGQGKETQY
>TRBV6-5|TRBJ1-3|NA
ASSYSTRGRGNTIY
>TRBV5-5|TRBJ2-3|once
ASSFGGSTDTQY
>TRBV12-5|TRBJ2-7|NA
ASGPPGQGTDEQY
>TRBV5-4|TRBJ2-3|NA
ASSRSGLATTDTQY
>TRBV21-1|TRBJ2-5|NA
ASSFDGAGGETQY
>TRBV3-1/TRBV3-2|TRBJ1-6|NA
ASSQAQGRNSPLH
>TRBV15|TRBJ2-7|NA
ATSRIDRGGYEQY
>TRBV19|TRBJ2-3|NA
ASSLWTSGSTDTQY
>TRBV9|TRBJ2-5|NA
ASGPPGGGPRETQY
>TRBV5-1|TRBJ1-2|NA
ASSIDRAPDYGYT
>TRBV9|TRBJ2-3|NA
ASSVDPPGRVGTDTQY
>TRBV6-5|TRBJ2-7|NA
ASSIRDSSYEQY